One and the same sample provided the 11 T cell receptor beta chains below, sequenced in a study of T cell repertoires in cytomegalovirus infection. One entry per CDR3 protein results from TCRdb running MiXCR on the reads. Here the sample spans under 300,000 distinct CDR3 sequences, 9% to 15% being singletons. Sequencing used PBMCs. These receptors were collected from a human donor in good health (CMV status not recorded). Some clones in this sample may be carry-over from other donors' samples.

The rearrangement uses TRBV19 and TRBJ1-5, with a weak D call TRBD1 (5 bases). V was shortened by 6 bases and J by 5 bases, with 11 bases between the two germline ends. The CDR3 consists of 13 residues. CDR1 is LNHDA and CDR2 is SQIVND in the germline V gene (reference sequence). This chain's CDR3 is CASRLRGDQPQHF. In nucleotides, the CDR3 is TGTGCCAGTAGGTTGAGAGGGGATCAGCCCCAGCATTTT.

This clonotype was counted many times. The chain couples TRBV19 to TRBJ2-1, with TRBD2 identical over 12 bases. The V gene end was trimmed by 6 bases and the J gene end by 9 bases; junction bases not matched to a gene: 15. Germline values: CDR1 LNHDA, CDR2 SQIVND (reference sequence). The CDR3 contains 17 residues. The DNA for the CDR3 is TGTGCCAGTAGACTGACTAGCGGGAGCCATTTGGGTGGTGAGCAGTTCTTC. It is translated as CASRLTSGSHLGGEQFF.

This chain joins TRBV20-1 and TRBJ2-3; TRBD2 might be the D (5 bases). Germline lookup yields CDR1 DFQATT and CDR2 SNEGSKA (reference sequence). The V gene lost 5 bases and the J gene lost 5 bases, with 17 bases spanning the gap. The CDR3 has 14 amino acids. CDR3 coding DNA: TGCAGTGCTTCAACTAGGACTTCCCAAGATACGCAGTATTTT. Amino acids: CSASTRTSQDTQYF.

This clonotype was detected ten times or more. The chain links TRBV7-8 to TRBJ1-6; TRBD1 might be the D (5 bases). CDR3 length: 15 amino acids. From germline, CDR1 is SGHVS and CDR2 FQNEAQ. The V gene lost 0 bases and the J gene lost 7 bases, with 10 bases spanning the gap. The CDR3 nucleotides are TGTGCCAGCAGCTTAGCTCCGGGGCGCAATTCACCCCTCCACTTT. Translated: CASSLAPGRNSPLHF.

This clonotype has a handful of counts. The rearrangement joins TRBV24-1 to TRBJ2-1; possible D gene TRBD2, 5 bases. Germline V gives CDR1 KGHDR, CDR2 SFDVKD. Trimming removed 3 bases from V and 7 bases from J, with 9 bases in between. This CDR3 has 13 residues. As DNA, the CDR3 is TGTGCCACCAGTGATGCGAGGACTAATGAGCAGTTCTTC. Protein: CATSDARTNEQFF.

This clonotype was detected only a few times. The chain carries TRBV19 and TRBJ1-1, with 9 nucleotides matching TRBD1. This CDR3 comprises 16 residues. The V gene's germline CDR1 is LNHDA and CDR2 SQIVND (reference sequence). J was trimmed by 1 base and V by 4 bases; bases with no gene match: 7. This CDR3 reads CASSNPGTGWNTEAFF. The CDR3 region has the DNA TGTGCCAGTAGTAACCCCGGGACAGGGTGGAACACTGAAGCTTTCTTT.

This clonotype was counted a few times. The J gene is TRBJ2-7, the V gene TRBV19; 7 bases agree with TRBD2. The CDR3 sequence is 14 residues long. V lost 4 bases and J lost 3; bases outside the gene matches: 6. The V gene's germline CDR1 is LNHDA and CDR2 SQIVND (reference sequence). The CDR3 spells CASSSGSGFYEQYF. The DNA for the CDR3 is TGTGCCAGTAGTAGCGGGAGCGGTTTCTACGAGCAGTACTTC.

This clonotype was seen at least ten times. This rearrangement joins TRBV7-8 to TRBJ2-7; 8 positions agree with TRBD1. Germline CDR1 reads SGHVS; CDR2 reads FQNEAQ. There are 15 residues in the CDR3. Trimming took 2 bases from V and 3 from J; bases not matched to a gene: 6. CDR3 residues: CASSLSTGQGYEQYF. The CDR3 DNA reads TGTGCCAGCAGCTTAAGTACCGGACAGGGCTACGAGCAGTACTTC.

This clonotype was detected many times. This chain links TRBV7-2 with TRBJ2-3; 7 nucleotides match TRBD2. Germline values: CDR1 SGHTA, CDR2 FQGNSA. The CDR3 extends over 15 amino acids. With 1 base clipped from V and 2 bases from J, the junction kept 3 bases outside the gene matches. Here the CDR3 reads CASSLGGGYTDTQYF. CDR3 DNA: TGTGCCAGCAGCTTAGGGGGAGGGTACACAGATACGCAGTATTTT.

This clonotype has a count of ten or more. The chain has TRBV20-1 and TRBJ2-1; D might be TRBD1 or TRBD2, each matching 6 bases. Germline V CDR1 and CDR2: DFQATT, SNEGSKA (reference sequence). Trimming took 6 bases from V and 5 from J, leaving 14 bases between them. The CDR3 is 13 residues long. DNA for the CDR3: TGCAGTGCGGACCTGGGGGGCCACAATGAGCAGTTCTTC. As protein: CSADLGGHNEQFF.

The V gene is TRBV20-1, the J gene TRBJ2-1; the match to TRBD1 covers 10 bases. Germline V lookup: CDR1 DFQATT, CDR2 SNEGSKA (reference sequence). The CDR3 sequence is 13 residues long. J lost 6 bases, V lost 5 bases, and 4 bases had no gene match. The CDR3 spells CSAVWTGGNEQFF. In nucleotides, the CDR3 is TGCAGTGCTGTTTGGACAGGGGGCAATGAGCAGTTCTTC.